A selection of T cell receptor beta chains follows, all from one sample in a study of blood T cell repertoires in COVID-19. Generated by immunoSEQ multiplex PCR, the TCRdb table keeps only in-frame clones and is missing some. The sample includes roughly 66,000 clones, 65% to 90% of them seen just once. The sequenced sample consisted of peripheral blood. These TCRs come from a man aged 60 to 75 with acute or convalescent COVID-19. CDR3s include the opening cysteine and the closing phenylalanine or tryptophan. A D gene is named only where the DNA matches it firmly. Where a row states a size, it is once, few, many or the class of an expanded clone; other rows omit it.

CDR3aa	CDR3nt	d_gene	abundance	j_gene	v_gene	len
CACRGGYGYTF	TGTGCCTGCCGCGGGGGTTATGGCTACACCTTC	-	-	TRBJ1-2	TRBV6-6	11
CASISSGLGANVLTF	TGTGCCAGTATTTCTTCAGGGCTAGGGGCCAACGTCCTGACTTTC	-	-	TRBJ2-6	TRBV19	15
CASSLLLNAGDYTF	TGTGCCAGCAGCCTACTATTAAACGCGGGGGACTACACCTTC	-	-	TRBJ1-2	TRBV7-6	14
CSVVGDSNQPQHF	TGCAGCGTTGTAGGGGATAGCAATCAGCCCCAGCATTTT	-	few	TRBJ1-5	TRBV29-1	13
CASSPRGPQGNSYNEQFF	TGCGCCAGCAGTCCCCGGGGCCCACAGGGGAACTCCTACAATGAGCAGTTCTTC	TRBD1	-	TRBJ2-1	TRBV5-1	18
CASSLGGHSGNTIYF	TGTGCCAGCAGCTTGGGCGGGCACTCTGGAAACACCATATATTTT	-	many	TRBJ1-3	TRBV7-2	15
CASSISAGGTDTQYF	TGTGCCAGTAGTATCTCAGCGGGGGGCACAGATACGCAGTATTTT	TRBD2	-	TRBJ2-3	TRBV19	15
CASGLVLNEAFF	TGTGCTAGTGGTTTGGTACTAAACGAAGCTTTCTTT	-	-	TRBJ1-1	TRBV12-5	12
CASSKQGGEQYF	TGTGCCAGCAGCAAACAGGGTGGCGAGCAGTACTTC	-	-	TRBJ2-7	TRBV21-1	12
CSVTGNYGYTF	TGCAGCGTGACAGGGAACTATGGCTACACCTTC	TRBD1	-	TRBJ1-2	TRBV29-1	11
CASSSGRTSGGARTDTQYF	TGTGCCAGCAGCTCGGGACGGACTAGCGGGGGGGCCCGCACAGATACGCAGTATTTT	TRBD2	-	TRBJ2-3	TRBV7-9	19
CASSTGAGGKETQYF	TGTGCCAGCAGTACCGGTGCGGGGGGGAAAGAGACCCAGTACTTC	TRBD2	few	TRBJ2-5	TRBV6-2/TRBV6-3	15
CASTMGQGSNQPQHF	TGTGCCAGTACAATGGGACAGGGTAGCAATCAGCCCCAGCATTTT	TRBD1	-	TRBJ1-5	TRBV19	15
CASSSPPGTRGYEQYF	TGTGCCAGCTCCTCGCCCCCCGGGACTAGAGGCTACGAGCAGTACTTC	TRBD2	-	TRBJ2-7	TRBV27	16
CASNTGGSEKLFF	TGTGCCAGCAATACAGGGGGGAGTGAAAAACTGTTTTTT	TRBD1	few	TRBJ1-4	TRBV25-1	13
CASSPGQGNQPQHF	TGCGCCAGCAGCCCGGGACAGGGGAATCAGCCCCAGCATTTT	TRBD1	-	TRBJ1-5	TRBV5-1	14
CATSDSGNQPQHF	TGTGCCACCAGTGATTCCGGGAATCAGCCCCAGCATTTT	-	-	TRBJ1-5	TRBV24-1	13
CASSQEVGGSFGNSPLHF	TGTGCCAGCAGCCAAGAAGTGGGCGGGTCTTTTGGTAATTCACCCCTCCACTTT	-	-	TRBJ1-6	TRBV4-2	18
CASSRPGGNTEAFF	TGTGCCAGCAGCCGTCCGGGAGGAAACACTGAAGCTTTCTTT	-	-	TRBJ1-1	TRBV7-2	14
CASSLTGEETQYF	TGTGCCAGCAGCTTGACAGGGGAAGAGACCCAGTACTTC	TRBD1	-	TRBJ2-5	TRBV5-5	13
CAWSSQGRQGPQHF	TGTGCCTGGAGTTCACAGGGGAGGCAGGGGCCCCAGCATTTT	TRBD1	few	TRBJ1-5	TRBV30	14
CASSPRSGTATYEQYF	TGCGCCAGCAGCCCTCGCTCAGGGACAGCCACCTACGAGCAGTACTTC	TRBD1	-	TRBJ2-7	TRBV5-1	16
CASSITGGGEQPQHF	TGTGCCAGTAGTATAACAGGGGGCGGAGAACAGCCCCAGCATTTT	TRBD1	-	TRBJ1-5	TRBV19	15
CASGRGGGRETQYF	TGTGCCAGCGGGCGTGGGGGAGGGCGGGAGACCCAGTACTTC	TRBD2	-	TRBJ2-5	TRBV11-2	14
CASSPQGAGSYNEQFF	TGTGCCAGCTCACCTCAGGGGGCAGGATCCTACAATGAGCAGTTCTTC	TRBD1	-	TRBJ2-1	TRBV18	16
CATTDRDSTDTQYF	TGTGCCACCACCGACAGGGATAGCACAGATACGCAGTATTTT	TRBD1	-	TRBJ2-3	TRBV19	14
CASNRGSGNTIYF	TGTGCCAGTAATAGAGGCTCTGGAAACACCATATATTTT	-	few	TRBJ1-3	TRBV19	13
CAWRDTYNSPLHF	TGTGCCTGGAGGGACACGTATAATTCACCCCTCCACTTT	-	few	TRBJ1-6	TRBV30	13
CSVEVPPGSYGYTF	TGCAGCGTTGAAGTCCCTCCGGGTAGCTATGGCTACACCTTC	-	-	TRBJ1-2	TRBV29-1	14
CATSRAGSETQYF	TGTGCCACCAGCCGAGCGGGGAGTGAGACCCAGTACTTC	TRBD2	few	TRBJ2-5	TRBV15	13
CASSPPPKQDEKLFF	TGTGCCAGCAGCCCCCCACCGAAGCAAGATGAAAAACTGTTTTTT	-	few	TRBJ1-4	TRBV7-9	15
CASSLDSPNQPQHF	TGCGCCAGCAGTCTTGACAGTCCCAATCAGCCCCAGCATTTT	-	-	TRBJ1-5	TRBV5-1	14
CANSLRFGAGNGYTF	TGTGCCAACAGTTTACGTTTTGGTGCCGGGAACGGCTACACCTTC	-	-	TRBJ1-2	TRBV28	15
CASSFRGEAFF	TGTGCCAGCAGCTTCCGCGGTGAAGCTTTCTTT	-	-	TRBJ1-1	TRBV11-3	11
CASPPTGQLNTEAFF	TGTGCCAGCCCACCGACCGGACAGCTGAACACTGAAGCTTTCTTT	-	-	TRBJ1-1	TRBV18	15
CASSLVAGAIYEQYF	TGTGCCAGCAGCTTAGTAGCGGGGGCGATCTACGAGCAGTACTTC	TRBD2	-	TRBJ2-7	TRBV7-2	15
CASSQAGGKGTDTQYF	TGCGCCAGCAGCCAAGCAGGGGGAAAGGGGACAGATACGCAGTATTTT	TRBD1	-	TRBJ2-3	TRBV4-1	16
CASSTPGQGGNTIYF	TGTGCCAGTAGTACCCCGGGACAGGGGGGAAACACCATATATTTT	TRBD1	-	TRBJ1-3	TRBV19	15
CASSLPGGRTGELFF	TGCGCCAGCAGCTTGCCAGGGGGCCGGACCGGGGAGCTGTTTTTT	TRBD1	-	TRBJ2-2	TRBV5-1	15
CASSLGLAGGFEQFF	TGTGCCAGCAGCTTAGGACTAGCGGGGGGGTTTGAGCAGTTCTTC	TRBD2	-	TRBJ2-1	TRBV5-6	15
CASSSGRATGELFF	TGTGCCAGCAGCTCGGGGAGGGCCACCGGGGAGCTGTTTTTT	TRBD2	-	TRBJ2-2	TRBV11-3	14
CAISESTGTENTIYF	TGTGCCATCAGTGAGTCTACAGGGACAGAGAACACCATATATTTT	TRBD1	-	TRBJ1-3	TRBV10-3	15
CASSPQGALNYGYTF	TGTGCCAGCTCACCACAGGGGGCCTTAAACTATGGCTACACCTTC	TRBD1	-	TRBJ1-2	TRBV18	15
CAIRQGSGANVLTF	TGTGCCATCAGACAGGGGTCTGGGGCCAACGTCCTGACTTTC	TRBD1	-	TRBJ2-6	TRBV10-3	14
CASSEPWGGTSGGETQYF	TGTGCCAGCAGTGAACCTTGGGGGGGGACTAGCGGAGGTGAGACCCAGTACTTC	TRBD2	-	TRBJ2-5	TRBV2	18
CASSFKTKETQYF	TGCGCCAGCAGCTTCAAGACTAAAGAGACCCAGTACTTC	-	once	TRBJ2-5	TRBV5-1	13
CASSTPTGGSTDTQYF	TGTGCCAGTAGTACCCCGACAGGGGGAAGCACAGATACGCAGTATTTT	TRBD1	-	TRBJ2-3	TRBV19	16